This T cell receptor beta chain was identified during a study of brain T cells in children with intractable seizures (dated by TCRdb to 2020 to 2022). The study in broad terms: Resected brain tissue from some 53 pediatric epilepsy surgery cases was initially screened for immune gene transcripts with a NanoString immunology panel. About 70% of the 12 selected surgery cases also had pre-surgery blood sequenced, which left four cases with brain tissue only.

A note on this clone: The antigen this receptor binds is unknown. Within one base of it there is no much larger clone, and no base qualities were kept.

Results the study describes overall, beyond this receptor: Viral specificity was inferred only from CDR3 sequence similarity, and patients' HCMV serostatus was unknown. Because sequencing depth was different between pre-surgery and post-surgery blood, clones absent from the pre-surgery sample may reflect undersampling.

The sample's time point label, in plain terms: blood from clinic visit 5 months post-surgery; TSC patient then seizure free. The surgery cases showing the highest brain T cell transcript signatures were chosen for TCR beta chain sequencing of brain tissue and, when available, of blood. Before surgery, the patients had been given at least one anti-epileptic drug. The TCR-sequenced patients were children whose drug-resistant epilepsy was caused by tuberous sclerosis complex, focal cortical dysplasia, Rasmussen encephalitis or hemimegalencephaly. Bulk genomic DNA was extracted from unsorted brain tissue and whole blood with the Monarch genomic DNA purification kit. The immunoSEQ assay was used to generate TCR beta chain sequences from genomic DNA. In the paper's pipeline: CDR3 sequences that did not begin with the conserved framework cysteine at position 104 were removed manually. Clonality was calculated as one minus the normalized Shannon's Diversity Index, with values ranging from 0 (maximal diversity) to 1 (oligoclonal). Chi-squared comparison-of-proportions tests assessed whether the same CDR3 differed in frequency between samples, such as brain versus blood. Public clonotypes were found by searching immuneACCESS, and the VDJdb browser was used to assess similarity to known antiviral clonotypes. The immuneACCESS repertoire file appears here via TCRdb, limited to in-frame rearrangements. These files lack a portion of the clones; in checked studies, under half of the deficit traces to unresolved V genes, and the cause of the others is not known. For V, J and clone size, that table is used; D and trimming come from the DNA. Across this sample there are about 340,000 clones, with about 93% seen only once. The top ten constitute under 7% of the sample.

The specimen comprised peripheral blood, sampled more than 4 months after surgery. This clonotype originated in a boy under two years old with tuberous sclerosis and intractable seizures.

In nucleotides, the sequence is TGTGCCAGCAGCCAAGACGGCGAAAATACGCAGTATTTT. Its protein product is CASSQDGENTQYF. The chain uses TRBV4-2 and TRBJ2-3; the D gene cannot be named for sure. The V end loses 0 bases and the J end loses 7 bases, and a stretch of 8 bases separates them. For CDR1 and CDR2, the germline V gene lists LGHNA and YNFKEQ. The CDR3 goes from the cysteine to the phenylalanine over 13 residues. Only the CDR3 part of the read is kept: 39 bases, read in frame from the first base.